This entry lists 25 T cell receptor beta chains sequenced from one sample in a study of blood T cell repertoires in COVID-19. TCRdb keeps only in-frame clones here, not all; method: immunoSEQ multiplex PCR. The sample has approximately 170,000 clones; under 85% are singletons. Sequenced sample: peripheral blood. Every receptor here comes from a man older than 75 with COVID-19, enrolled during active disease.

The chain has TRBV7-6 and TRBJ1-2; D unresolved. From germline, CDR1 is SGHVS and CDR2 FNYEAQ. The CDR3 has 14 residues. The germline V and J ends were trimmed by 1 base and 5 bases, with 11 bases remaining between them. Here the CDR3 DNA reads TGTGCCAGCAGCTTAGGGCCCGAACCTTATGGCTACACCTTC. This translates into CASSLGPEPYGYTF.

The J gene is TRBJ1-2, the V gene TRBV9, with 7 bases fitting TRBD1. Germline V gene data show CDR1 as SGDLS and CDR2 as YYNGEE. The CDR3 contains 15 residues. V dropped 4 bases and J dropped 9; count of bases not matched to a gene: 15. CDR3 in amino acids: CASSPRTGPALRYTF. The CDR3 DNA sequence: TGTGCCAGCAGCCCCCGGACAGGCCCTGCCCTACGCTACACCTTC.

V and J are TRBV13 and TRBJ2-5; 9 nucleotides align to TRBD2. CDR3 length: 14 amino acids. Trimming removed 3 bases from V and 5 bases from J; junction bases left unmatched: 4. Germline lookup yields CDR1 PRHDT and CDR2 FYEKMQ (reference sequence). DNA for the CDR3: TGTGCCAGCAGCTTCGGCGGGGGGGATGAGACCCAGTACTTC. This codes for CASSFGGGDETQYF. Supplemented by reference TRBV13 and TRBJ2-5, the full variable domain reads AAGVIQSPRHLIKEKRETATLKCYPIPRHDTVYWYQQGPGQDPQFLISFYEKMQSDKGSIPDRFSAQQFSDYHSELNMSSLELGDSALYFCASSFGGGDETQYFGPGTRLLVL.

The chain has TRBV19 and TRBJ1-1, with unresolved D. This CDR3 contains 14 residues. The germline V and J ends were trimmed by 3 bases and 3 bases, with 11 bases remaining between them. Germline loops: CDR1 LNHDA, CDR2 SQIVND (reference sequence). The CDR3 nucleotides read TGTGCCAGTAGTATGACTTCACTCTACACTGAAGCTTTCTTT. Translated, it gives CASSMTSLYTEAFF.

This clone was counted between two and nine times. This sequence joins TRBV2 and TRBJ2-1; 8 nucleotides line up with TRBD1. Germline V CDR1 and CDR2: SNHLY, FYNNEI. V was clipped by 4 bases and J by 9 bases; unmatched bases: 8. The CDR3 sequence is 14 residues long. CDR3: CASSVIGTGTEQFF. The CDR3 DNA sequence: TGTGCCAGCAGTGTTATCGGGACAGGTACTGAGCAGTTCTTC.

The chain uses TRBV9 and TRBJ2-5; 11 nucleotides match TRBD2. The junction had 2 bases not matched to a gene; V was cut back by 5 bases and J by 5 bases. The CDR3 runs 13 residues. In germline, CDR1 is SGDLS, CDR2 YYNGEE. CDR3 in amino acids: CASSSGGAETQYF. CDR3 nucleotide sequence: TGTGCCAGCAGTAGCGGGGGGGCGGAGACCCAGTACTTC.

The genes are TRBV7-8 and TRBJ2-1; 7 positions agree with TRBD2. Trimming removed 5 bases from V and 8 bases from J; junction bases left unmatched: 12. The CDR3 contains 15 residues. CDR1 and CDR2 from the germline V gene are SGHVS and FQNEAQ. DNA for the CDR3: TGTGCCAGCAGCCGGAGGGACTACCAAGGGGATGAGCAGTTCTTC. Protein product: CASSRRDYQGDEQFF.

The V call is TRBV10-3, the J call TRBJ2-2; tentative D call: TRBD1 (6 bases). Germline assignment: CDR1 ENHRY and CDR2 SYGVKD. The CDR3 contains 11 residues. The V and J ends lost 10 bases and 5 bases respectively, with 8 bases between them. As DNA, the CDR3 is TGTGCCACTACAGGGACCGGGGAGCTGTTTTTT. The encoded protein is CATTGTGELFF.

This chain uses TRBV12-3 or TRBV12-4 with TRBJ1-1; 7 nucleotides agree with TRBD1. Germline trimming cut 3 bases from V and 4 bases from J; bases unmatched to any gene: 2. The CDR3 is 13 residues long. CDR3: CASSLGQPTEAFF. CDR3 bases: TGTGCCAGCAGTTTGGGACAGCCCACTGAAGCTTTCTTT.

V and J are TRBV9 and TRBJ1-2, with 9 positions matching TRBD1. From germline, CDR1 is SGDLS and CDR2 YYNGEE. Trimming removed 0 bases from V and 3 bases from J; junction bases left unmatched: 6. There are 16 residues in the CDR3. In DNA, the CDR3 is TGTGCCAGCAGCGTAGACAGGGGGCTAGGGGACTATGGCTACACCTTC. Encoded protein: CASSVDRGLGDYGYTF. Variable domain in full (rest from reference TRBV9 and TRBJ1-2): DSGVTQTPKHLITATGQRVTLRCSPRSGDLSVYWYQQSLDQGLQFLIQYYNGEERAKGNILERFSAQQFPDLHSELNLSSLELGDSALYFCASSVDRGLGDYGYTFGSGTRLTVV.

The chain employs TRBV19 and TRBJ2-5, with 8 bases identical to TRBD2. After removal of 6 bases from V and 5 bases from J, the junction contained 8 bases not matched to a gene. Germline CDR1 reads LNHDA; CDR2 reads SQIVND (reference sequence). The CDR3 totals 14 residues. Written as DNA, the CDR3 is TGTGCCAGTAGCGCACTAGCGGAAGCGGAGACCCAGTACTTC. Its translation is CASSALAEAETQYF. The full variable domain, completed using reference TRBV19 and TRBJ2-5, is DGGITQSPKYLFRKEGQNVTLSCEQNLNHDAMYWYRQDPGQGLRLIYYSQIVNDFQKGDIAEGYSVSREKKESFPLTVTSAQKNPTAFYLCASSALAEAETQYFGPGTRLLVL.

The rearrangement uses TRBV3-1 (or the pseudogene TRBV3-2) and TRBJ2-3, with TRBD1 matching 8 bases. Germline CDR1 is LGHDT and CDR2 is YNNKEL (reference sequence). This CDR3 has 14 amino acids. V dropped 6 bases and J dropped 4; count of bases not matched to a gene: 6. CDR3 loop: CASSARGLADTQYF. For the CDR3, the DNA is TGTGCCAGCAGTGCCAGGGGGCTAGCAGATACGCAGTATTTT.

The chain uses TRBV6-6 and TRBJ1-1, with D possibly being TRBD1 (5 bases). The ends were cut back, 5 bases at V and 0 bases at J, with 13 bases in the middle. Germline CDR1 is MNHNY and CDR2 is SVGAGI (reference sequence). The CDR3 totals 15 residues. CDR3 sequence (DNA): TGTGCCAGCAGTGCCCCGTCGACAGTGAACACTGAAGCTTTCTTT. It yields the protein CASSAPSTVNTEAFF.

CDR3 amino acids: CATQPGQGNQPQHF. The CDR3 bases are TGTGCCACTCAGCCGGGACAGGGAAATCAGCCCCAGCATTTT. The chain has TRBV2 and TRBJ1-5; 9 bases line up with TRBD1. This CDR3 comprises 14 residues. Per the germline V gene, CDR1 is SNHLY and CDR2 is FYNNEI. V shed 10 bases and J 4 bases; nucleotides not matched to a gene: 8. Filled out from reference TRBV2 and TRBJ1-5, the complete variable domain reads EPEVTQTPSHQVTQMGQEVILRCVPISNHLYFYWYRQILGQKVEFLVSFYNNEISEKSEIFDDQFSVERPDGSNFTLKIRSTKLEDSAMYFCATQPGQGNQPQHFGDGTRLSIL.

The J gene is TRBJ1-3, the V gene TRBV10-3; 9 bases line up with TRBD1. The germline gives CDR1 ENHRY, CDR2 SYGVKD. The CDR3 is 18 residues long. The trim removed 6 bases at V and 0 bases at J, leaving 12 bases unmatched. Written as DNA, the CDR3 is TGTGCCATCAGGAGGGGACAGGGAAATTGGGGCTCTGGAAACACCATATATTTT. Its protein product is CAIRRGQGNWGSGNTIYF.

The genes are TRBV5-6 and TRBJ2-5; 9 positions match TRBD2. V lost 3 bases to trimming and J lost 4 bases; unmatched junction nucleotides: 4. Germline assignment: CDR1 SGHDT and CDR2 YYEEEE. The CDR3 contains 14 residues. The CDR3 region is CASSSYSGGETQYF. The CDR3 DNA is TGTGCCAGCAGCTCCTATAGCGGGGGAGAGACCCAGTACTTC.

CDR3 nucleotides: TGTGCCAGCAGCTTGAGGGGGAGCAATGAGCAGTTCTTC. Translation: CASSLRGSNEQFF. The chain combines TRBV7-2 with TRBJ2-1; TRBD1 might be the D (6 bases). Germline CDR1 is SGHTA and CDR2 is FQGNSA. The CDR3 has 13 residues. V lost 3 bases, J lost 6 bases, and 9 bases lay in between.

The V and J genes are TRBV9 and TRBJ2-5; D possibly corresponds to TRBD1 (5 bases). V was pared by 0 bases and J by 5 bases, with 20 bases between. This CDR3 has 17 amino acids. Germline V gene lookup returns CDR1 SGDLS and CDR2 YYNGEE. The CDR3 nucleotides read TGTGCCAGCAGCGTAGGCCTCGTCCAGGGATTTGACGAGACCCAGTACTTC. Protein product: CASSVGLVQGFDETQYF.

This clone showed up just once. The V and J genes are TRBV7-9 and TRBJ2-7, with D perhaps matching TRBD1 (6 bases). The CDR3 sequence is 14 residues long. V was clipped by 5 bases and J by 5 bases, with 16 bases between them. The germline V gene encodes CDR1 SEHNR and CDR2 FQNEAQ (reference sequence). Here the CDR3 reads CASSPHREVDEQYF. CDR3 sequence (DNA): TGTGCCAGCAGCCCGCACAGGGAAGTGGACGAGCAGTACTTC.

The chain links TRBV27 to TRBJ1-1; TRBD1 matches at 7 bases. The CDR3 has 16 amino acids. V lost 2 bases to trimming and J lost 1 base; unmatched junction nucleotides: 7. CDR1 is MNHEY, CDR2 SMNVEV, per germline (reference sequence). CDR3 region: CASSLAQGQTNTEAFF. In DNA form, the CDR3 reads TGTGCCAGCAGTTTAGCGCAGGGACAGACGAACACTGAAGCTTTCTTT.

The chain is built from TRBV6-5 and TRBJ2-5, with a tentative D call TRBD1 (6 bases). Germline CDR1 is MNHEY and CDR2 is SVGAGI. V was clipped by 2 bases and J by 1 base, with 8 bases between them. This CDR3 comprises 14 residues. The CDR3 DNA follows: TGTGCCAGCAGTTACCGGACAGTCCAAGAGACCCAGTACTTC. This translates into CASSYRTVQETQYF.

The J gene is TRBJ1-3, the V gene TRBV3-1 (or the pseudogene TRBV3-2); unclear D gene. The CDR3 is 12 residues long. Germline assignment: CDR1 LGHDT and CDR2 YNNKEL (reference sequence). Trimming removed 0 bases from V and 9 bases from J, with 6 bases in between. The CDR3 DNA follows: TGTGCCAGCAGCCAAGAGCGGGGCACCATATATTTT. It translates to CASSQERGTIYF.

This clone was observed a few times. The chain uses TRBV5-4 and TRBJ2-3, with a possible D match to TRBD2 (6 bases). CDR3 length: 14 residues. Trimming stripped 1 base from V and 2 bases from J, with 8 bases between. CDR1 SGHNT and CDR2 YYREEE come from the germline V gene (reference sequence). The DNA of the CDR3 is TGTGCCAGCAGCTTGCGGCGGGACACAGATACGCAGTATTTT. Protein: CASSLRRDTDTQYF.

The chain has TRBV3-1 (or the pseudogene TRBV3-2) and TRBJ2-5, with TRBD2 matching 7 bases. V lost 4 bases and J lost 5; bases outside the gene matches: 16. The V gene's germline CDR1 is LGHDT and CDR2 YNNKEL (reference sequence). The CDR3 totals 17 residues. The CDR3 coding sequence is TGTGCCAGCAGCCCCCGACTAGCAAGGTCGAAGGACGAGACCCAGTACTTC. This gives the protein CASSPRLARSKDETQYF.

The chain uses TRBV11-2 and TRBJ1-2; TRBD1 is a possible D gene (5 bases). The CDR3 extends over 13 amino acids. CDR1 is SGHAT and CDR2 is FQNNGV in the germline V gene. With 0 bases removed from V and 4 bases from J, the gap between germline ends came to 6 bases. CDR3 sequence (DNA): TGTGCCAGCAGCTTAGAGACAGTCTATGGCTACACCTTC. It encodes CASSLETVYGYTF.